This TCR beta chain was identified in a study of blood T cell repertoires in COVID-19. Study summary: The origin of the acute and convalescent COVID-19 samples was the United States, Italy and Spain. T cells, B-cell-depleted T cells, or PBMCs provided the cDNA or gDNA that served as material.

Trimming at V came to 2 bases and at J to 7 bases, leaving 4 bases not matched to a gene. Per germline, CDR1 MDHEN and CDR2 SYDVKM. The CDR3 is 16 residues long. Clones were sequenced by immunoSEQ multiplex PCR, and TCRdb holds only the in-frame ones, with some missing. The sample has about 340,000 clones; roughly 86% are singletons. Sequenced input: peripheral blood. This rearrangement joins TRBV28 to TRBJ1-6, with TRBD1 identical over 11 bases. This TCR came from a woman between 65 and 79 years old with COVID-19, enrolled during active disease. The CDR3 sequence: CASSLSGTGGNSPLHF. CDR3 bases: TGTGCCAGCAGTTTAAGTGGGACAGGGGGGAATTCACCCCTCCACTTT.